One sample yielded the 19 T cell receptor beta chains listed below, sequenced in a study of blood T cell repertoires in COVID-19. Assay: immunoSEQ multiplex PCR; the TCRdb copy retains only in-frame clones and omits some. This table has 95,000 to 120,000 clones, 88% appearing once. The specimen was peripheral blood. The source of these receptors is a human donor in a cohort sampled during active COVID-19.

This clone appeared a single time. V gene TRBV9 combines with J gene TRBJ2-7, with 11 bases aligning to TRBD1. The V gene's germline CDR1 is SGDLS and CDR2 YYNGEE. With 3 bases clipped from V and 5 bases from J, the junction kept 7 bases outside the gene matches. This CDR3 has 15 residues. The CDR3 region has the DNA TGTGCCAGCAGCGGGACAGGGGGCCGTTCGAACGAGCAGTACTTC. This codes for CASSGTGGRSNEQYF.

The chain combines TRBV5-8 with TRBJ1-1; D might be TRBD1 (5 bases). From germline, CDR1 is SGHTS and CDR2 YDEGEE. V was trimmed by 4 bases and J by 4 bases, leaving 11 bases between them. This CDR3 comprises 13 residues. In DNA form, the CDR3 reads TGTGCCAGCAGCCGTAGGACATCCACTGAAGCTTTCTTT. This translates into CASSRRTSTEAFF.

V is TRBV7-9 and J is TRBJ1-6; TRBD1 is a possible D gene (6 bases). V was pared by 5 bases and J by 9 bases, with 14 bases between. Germline CDR1 and CDR2: SEHNR and FQNEAQ (reference sequence). CDR3 size: 14 residues. The CDR3 nucleotides read TGTGCCAGCAGCCCTGTCCCAGGGGTTTCACCCCTCCACTTT. This translates into CASSPVPGVSPLHF.

The chain links TRBV27 to TRBJ2-5; 7 bases are a match to TRBD1. The CDR3 is made up of 15 amino acids. The trim removed 5 bases at V and 1 base at J, leaving 7 bases unmatched. Germline assignment: CDR1 MNHEY and CDR2 SMNVEV (reference sequence). In DNA form, the CDR3 reads TGTGCCAGCAGTCCCCACCGGGACAGCCAAGAGACCCAGTACTTC. It translates to CASSPHRDSQETQYF.

The chain couples TRBV28 to TRBJ1-1, with unresolved D. Trimming left V 1 base short and J 2 bases short, with 11 bases between. In germline, CDR1 is MDHEN, CDR2 SYDVKM. The CDR3 is 15 residues long. The CDR3 spells CASSLYRPGNTEAFF. CDR3 DNA: TGTGCCAGCAGTTTATATCGCCCAGGAAACACTGAAGCTTTCTTT.

This clone was detected only once. The chain is built from TRBV6-5 and TRBJ1-2, with TRBD1 as a possible D gene (6 bases). Germline V CDR1 and CDR2: MNHEY, SVGAGI. There are 12 residues in the CDR3. The ends were cut back, 7 bases at V and 6 bases at J, with 12 bases in the middle. CDR3 residues: CASTLTGDGYTF. CDR3 nucleotide sequence: TGTGCCAGCACCCTGACAGGAGATGGCTACACCTTC.

This clone was observed a single time. The chain uses TRBV7-9 and TRBJ2-1; 9 nucleotides match TRBD2. The CDR3 sequence is 14 residues long. V was pared by 6 bases and J by 10 bases, with 10 bases of the junction left unmatched. The germline gives CDR1 SEHNR, CDR2 FQNEAQ (reference sequence). DNA of the CDR3: TGTGCCAGCAGGGGTGCGGGACTAGCCCGAGAGCAGTTCTTC. This gives the protein CASRGAGLAREQFF.

The chain combines TRBV4-2 with TRBJ1-6, with 9 positions matching TRBD1. The CDR3 loop spans 17 amino acids. Germline loops: CDR1 LGHNA, CDR2 YNFKEQ. Trimming at V came to 1 base and at J to 9 bases, leaving 10 bases not matched to a gene. The CDR3 loop is CASSQAGGGQGGSPLHF. For the CDR3, the DNA is TGTGCCAGCAGCCAAGCAGGCGGGGGACAGGGAGGTTCACCCCTCCACTTT.

V and J are TRBV27 and TRBJ2-7; weak D call: TRBD2 (5 bases). CDR3 length equals 14 residues. V was trimmed by 6 bases and J by 3 bases, leaving 15 bases between them. Germline V gene lookup returns CDR1 MNHEY and CDR2 SMNVEV (reference sequence). Written as DNA, the CDR3 is TGTGCCAGCAGGCATGAGTGGGCGGGCTACGAGCAGTACTTC. Protein product: CASRHEWAGYEQYF.

The V gene is TRBV4-1, the J gene TRBJ2-3, with D uncertain. Per the germline V gene, CDR1 is MGHRA and CDR2 is YSYEKL. V lost 0 bases to trimming and J lost 1 base, with 11 bases between them. The CDR3 consists of 16 residues. The CDR3 loop is CASSQDRGSRTDTQYF. As DNA, the CDR3 is TGCGCCAGCAGCCAAGACCGCGGCTCCCGCACAGATACGCAGTATTTT.

V is TRBV2 and J is TRBJ1-5, with 10 nucleotides matching TRBD1. The CDR3 runs 14 residues. Germline CDR1 is SNHLY and CDR2 is FYNNEI. V trimming: 8 bases; J trimming: 5 bases; junction bases outside the gene matches: 6. The CDR3 DNA sequence: TGTGCCAGCTGGGGACAGGGGCTAGATCAGCCCCAGCATTTT. It codes for CASWGQGLDQPQHF.

This clone was counted a single time. CDR3 amino acids: CASTVGTGAGEQYF. The CDR3, as DNA: TGTGCCAGTACGGTCGGGACAGGTGCCGGGGAGCAGTACTTC. The V gene is TRBV19, the J gene TRBJ2-7; 8 positions agree with TRBD1. Germline values: CDR1 LNHDA, CDR2 SQIVND (reference sequence). V lost 7 bases and J lost 7; bases outside the gene matches: 12. The CDR3 consists of 14 residues. Full variable domain (rest looked up from reference TRBV19 and TRBJ2-7): DGGITQSPKYLFRKEGQNVTLSCEQNLNHDAMYWYRQDPGQGLRLIYYSQIVNDFQKGDIAEGYSVSREKKESFPLTVTSAQKNPTAFYLCASTVGTGAGEQYFGPGTRLTVT.

The rearrangement links TRBV6-5 to TRBJ2-7; 9 bases match TRBD1. The germline V gene encodes CDR1 MNHEY and CDR2 SVGAGI. Trimming at V came to 6 bases and at J to 2 bases, leaving 8 bases not matched to a gene. The CDR3 consists of 15 residues. As DNA, the CDR3 is TGTGCCAGCAGCGCGACCGGGACAGGGACCTACGAGCAGTACTTC. Amino acid sequence: CASSATGTGTYEQYF.

The rearrangement links TRBV4-1 to TRBJ2-5, with D possibly being TRBD2 (6 bases). V was shortened by 2 bases and J by 2 bases, with 15 bases between the two germline ends. Germline loops: CDR1 MGHRA, CDR2 YSYEKL. This CDR3 has 16 residues. The CDR3 DNA reads as TGCGCCAGCAGCCAATTACCCTTAGCGGTTCAAGAGACCCAGTACTTC. Translating gives CASSQLPLAVQETQYF.

The gene calls are TRBV19 and TRBJ2-5; unclear D gene. Germline V gene data show CDR1 as LNHDA and CDR2 as SQIVND (reference sequence). The V end lost 2 bases, the J end lost 4 bases, and 14 bases lay between the germline ends. CDR3 length: 15 amino acids. CDR3 amino acids: CASSIRSSVLETQYF. CDR3 nucleotides: TGTGCCAGTAGTATAAGGAGCAGCGTACTAGAGACCCAGTACTTC. The variable domain in full, with the rest retrieved from reference TRBV19 and TRBJ2-5, is DGGITQSPKYLFRKEGQNVTLSCEQNLNHDAMYWYRQDPGQGLRLIYYSQIVNDFQKGDIAEGYSVSREKKESFPLTVTSAQKNPTAFYLCASSIRSSVLETQYFGPGTRLLVL.

The V and J genes are TRBV6-1 and TRBJ2-7; 13 bases map to TRBD2. Germline CDR1 and CDR2: MNHNS and SASEGT. V trimming: 6 bases; J trimming: 4 bases; junction bases outside the gene matches: 9. The CDR3 loop spans 16 amino acids. DNA of the CDR3: TGTGCCAGCAGCGAATTCGGGACTAGCGGGAAATACGAGCAGTACTTC. It yields the protein CASSEFGTSGKYEQYF.

This clone was detected a few times. The chain combines TRBV28 with TRBJ1-3, with a possible D match to TRBD1 (6 bases). The CDR3 runs 16 residues. Germline loops: CDR1 MDHEN, CDR2 SYDVKM. Trimming stripped 6 bases from V and 4 bases from J, with 19 bases between. CDR3 nucleotides: TGTGCCAGCAGACGGATACAACAGGGCTACGGAAACACCATATATTTT. It translates to CASRRIQQGYGNTIYF.

The chain combines TRBV29-1 with TRBJ2-2; TRBD2 aligns across 8 bases. CDR1 is SQVTM, CDR2 ANQGSEA, per germline. This CDR3 is 16 amino acids long. V shed 2 bases and J 1 base; nucleotides not matched to a gene: 6. DNA for the CDR3: TGCAGCGTTGAACTACTAGCGGATAAGAACACCGGGGAGCTGTTTTTT. Translating it yields CSVELLADKNTGELFF.

This clone was counted once. CDR3 nucleotides: TGCAGCGTGGCGGGGGGCACCTACAATGAGCAGTTCTTC. It is translated as CSVAGGTYNEQFF. This sequence joins TRBV29-1 and TRBJ2-1; 8 bases agree with TRBD2. Germline V gene data show CDR1 as SQVTM and CDR2 as ANQGSEA. The CDR3 extends over 13 amino acids. With 6 bases clipped from V and 2 bases from J, the junction kept 3 bases outside the gene matches.